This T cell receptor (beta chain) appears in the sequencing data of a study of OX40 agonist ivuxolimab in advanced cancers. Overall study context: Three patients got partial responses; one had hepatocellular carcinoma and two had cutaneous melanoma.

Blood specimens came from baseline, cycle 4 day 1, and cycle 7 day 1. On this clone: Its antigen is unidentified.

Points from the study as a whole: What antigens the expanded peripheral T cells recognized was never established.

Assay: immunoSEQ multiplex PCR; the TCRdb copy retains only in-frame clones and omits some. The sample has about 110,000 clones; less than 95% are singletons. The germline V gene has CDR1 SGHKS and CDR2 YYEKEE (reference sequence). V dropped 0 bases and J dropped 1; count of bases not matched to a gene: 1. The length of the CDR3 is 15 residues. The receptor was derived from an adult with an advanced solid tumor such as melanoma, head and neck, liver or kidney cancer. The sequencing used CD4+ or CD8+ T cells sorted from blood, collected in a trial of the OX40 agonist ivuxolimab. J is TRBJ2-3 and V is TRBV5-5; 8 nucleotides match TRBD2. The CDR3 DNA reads TGTGCCAGCAGCTTGGATAGCGGGGGCACAGATACGCAGTATTTT. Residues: CASSLDSGGTDTQYF.